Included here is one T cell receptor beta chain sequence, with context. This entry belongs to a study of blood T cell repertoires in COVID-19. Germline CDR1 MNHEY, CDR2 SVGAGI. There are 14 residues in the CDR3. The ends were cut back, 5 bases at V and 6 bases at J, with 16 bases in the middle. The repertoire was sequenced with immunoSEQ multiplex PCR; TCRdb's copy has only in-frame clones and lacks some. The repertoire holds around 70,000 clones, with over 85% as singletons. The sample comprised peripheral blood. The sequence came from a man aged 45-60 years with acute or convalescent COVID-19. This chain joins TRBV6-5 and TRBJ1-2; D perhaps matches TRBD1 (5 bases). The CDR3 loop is CASSTGGRLHGYTF. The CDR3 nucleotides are TGTGCCAGCAGTACGGGGGGACGGCTCCATGGCTACACCTTC.